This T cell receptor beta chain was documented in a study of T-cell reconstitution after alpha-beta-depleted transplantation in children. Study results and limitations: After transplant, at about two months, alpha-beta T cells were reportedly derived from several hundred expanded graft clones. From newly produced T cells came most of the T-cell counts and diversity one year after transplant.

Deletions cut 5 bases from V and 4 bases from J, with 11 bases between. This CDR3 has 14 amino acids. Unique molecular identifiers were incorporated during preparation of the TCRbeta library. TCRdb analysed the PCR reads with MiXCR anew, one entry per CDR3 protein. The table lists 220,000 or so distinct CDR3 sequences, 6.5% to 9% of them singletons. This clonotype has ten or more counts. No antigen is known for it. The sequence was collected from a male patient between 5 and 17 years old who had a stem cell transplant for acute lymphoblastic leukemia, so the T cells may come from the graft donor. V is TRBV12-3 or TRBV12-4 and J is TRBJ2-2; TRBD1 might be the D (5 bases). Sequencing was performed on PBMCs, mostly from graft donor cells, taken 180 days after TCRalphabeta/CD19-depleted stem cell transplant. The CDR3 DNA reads TGTGCCAGCAGTGCGACAGTCTTCACCGGGGAGCTGTTTTTT. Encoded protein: CASSATVFTGELFF.